One sample yielded the 5 T cell receptor beta chains listed below, sequenced in a study of cytomegalovirus exposure and HLA in healthy donors. The PCR was carried out with 60 Vbeta primers and 13 Jbeta primers. Method: immunoSEQ multiplex PCR; TCRdb's copy keeps in-frame clones and lacks some. The sample has around 140,000 clones; approximately 77% are singletons. Specimen: PBMCs. These receptors all come from an older woman in good health and CMV-seronegative.

The chain recombines TRBV13 with TRBJ1-2, with 7 nucleotides matching TRBD1. The V and J ends lost 5 bases and 4 bases, in that order; junction bases with no gene match: 10. Germline V CDR1 and CDR2: PRHDT, FYEKMQ (reference sequence). This CDR3 has 15 amino acids. For the CDR3, the DNA is TGTGCCAGCAGCAACCCGAAACAGGGGATCTATGGCTACACCTTC. Its protein is CASSNPKQGIYGYTF.

The rearrangement links TRBV5-5 to TRBJ2-7; no clear D. Germline V gene lookup returns CDR1 SGHKS and CDR2 YYEKEE (reference sequence). The CDR3 sequence is 13 residues long. Trimming left V 2 bases short and J 0 bases short, with 6 bases between. The CDR3 nucleotides read TGTGCCAGCAGCTTCGTAGTCTCCTACGAGCAGTACTTC. It translates to CASSFVVSYEQYF.

V and J are TRBV5-6 and TRBJ2-2; 7 bases line up with TRBD1. The V and J ends lost 1 base and 8 bases, in that order; junction bases with no gene match: 11. CDR1 and CDR2 (germline): SGHDT, YYEEEE. This CDR3 has 16 amino acids. DNA for the CDR3: TGTGCCAGCAGCTTGCCGGGACAGACCAGATTAGGGGAGCTGTTTTTT. It codes for CASSLPGQTRLGELFF.

V usage is TRBV29-1 and J usage is TRBJ2-3, with 7 nucleotides matching TRBD2. Germline CDR1 is SQVTM and CDR2 is ANQGSEA. V shed 6 bases, J shed 3 bases, and the junction held 6 bases outside the gene matches. The CDR3 length is 13 residues. CDR3 in amino acids: CSVSQGGTDTQYF. The CDR3 nucleotides are TGCAGCGTAAGCCAGGGAGGGACAGATACGCAGTATTTT.

The chain recombines TRBV2 with TRBJ2-1, with TRBD2 matching over 7 bases. The CDR3 has 15 residues. The germline gives CDR1 SNHLY, CDR2 FYNNEI. The J segment lost 2 bases and the V segment lost 4 bases, leaving 5 bases of the junction unmatched. CDR3 nucleotide sequence: TGTGCCAGCAGTGTGGTAGCGGGCCCCTACAATGAGCAGTTCTTC. Amino acid sequence: CASSVVAGPYNEQFF.